This entry lists 17 T cell receptor beta chains sequenced from one sample in a study of cytomegalovirus exposure and HLA in healthy donors. Researchers ran the PCR with 60 Vbeta and 13 Jbeta primers. Clones were read by immunoSEQ multiplex PCR, and TCRdb kept only the in-frame ones, dropping some. The sample has around 140,000 clones, roughly three fifths seen once. Sequenced input: PBMCs. These receptors were collected from a middle-aged woman in good health and CMV-seronegative.

V usage is TRBV5-4 and J usage is TRBJ1-5; 9 bases fit TRBD1. From germline, CDR1 is SGHNT and CDR2 YYREEE (reference sequence). The CDR3 consists of 14 residues. After removal of 4 bases from V and 7 bases from J, the junction contained 6 bases not matched to a gene. Written as DNA, the CDR3 is TGTGCCAGCAGCGTACAGGGGGCCCGGCAGCCCCAGCATTTT. This gives the protein CASSVQGARQPQHF.

This chain connects TRBV5-5 to TRBJ1-4, with 9 bases identical to TRBD1. Germline loops: CDR1 SGHKS, CDR2 YYEKEE (reference sequence). The junction had 4 bases not matched to a gene; V was cut back by 4 bases and J by 6 bases. The CDR3 is 14 amino acids. The CDR3 nucleotides read TGTGCCAGCAGCCCCCGGGACAGGGATGAAAAACTGTTTTTT. Translated: CASSPRDRDEKLFF. Drawing the rest from reference TRBV5-5 and TRBJ1-4, the complete variable domain is DAGVTQSPTHLIKTRGQQVTLRCSPISGHKSVSWYQQVLGQGPQFIFQYYEKEERGRGNFPDRFSARQFPNYSSELNVNALLLGDSALYLCASSPRDRDEKLFFGSGTQLSVL.

The CDR3, as DNA: TGTGCCAGCAGCCAGACAGGGATCACTGAAGCTTTCTTT. Protein sequence: CASSQTGITEAFF. The chain carries TRBV11-2 and TRBJ1-1; TRBD1 aligns across 7 bases. The CDR3 spans 13 residues. Germline V gives CDR1 SGHAT, CDR2 FQNNGV. The junction had 4 bases not matched to a gene; V was cut back by 5 bases and J by 4 bases. The variable domain in full, with the rest retrieved from reference TRBV11-2 and TRBJ1-1, is EAGVAQSPRYKIIEKRQSVAFWCNPISGHATLYWYQQILGQGPKLLIQFQNNGVVDDSQLPKDRFSAERLKGVDSTLKIQPAKLEDSAVYLCASSQTGITEAFFGQGTRLTVV.

The chain couples TRBV7-9 to TRBJ1-6; tentatively, D is TRBD1 (5 bases). The V gene's germline CDR1 is SEHNR and CDR2 FQNEAQ (reference sequence). The CDR3 loop spans 17 amino acids. Trimming left V 4 bases short and J 10 bases short, with 23 bases between. The CDR3 DNA is TGTGCCAGCAGCTCCAGTCGGGGGGGAAATCCTCTATCACCCCTCCACTTT. Residues: CASSSSRGGNPLSPLHF.

This clone was seen only once. This chain joins TRBV27 and TRBJ1-5, with 10 bases matching TRBD1. Germline values: CDR1 MNHEY, CDR2 SMNVEV (reference sequence). The CDR3 contains 15 residues. V lost 6 bases and J lost 2; bases outside the gene matches: 4. The CDR3 region is CASRPDRGRNQPQHF. CDR3 nucleotide sequence: TGTGCCAGCAGACCAGACAGGGGGCGCAATCAGCCCCAGCATTTT.

J is TRBJ1-5 and V is TRBV7-2; D remains ambiguous. The CDR3 is 14 amino acids. The V and J ends lost 4 bases and 4 bases respectively, with 11 bases between them. Germline V gives CDR1 SGHTA, CDR2 FQGNSA. The CDR3 nucleotides are TGTGCCAGCAGCTCGGGAGGACCTAATCAGCCCCAGCATTTT. This sequence encodes CASSSGGPNQPQHF.

The V call is TRBV30, the J call TRBJ1-1; unclear D gene. Germline V gives CDR1 GTSNPN, CDR2 SVGIG (reference sequence). The CDR3 extends over 12 amino acids. V gave up 7 bases and J gave up 6 bases, with 15 bases separating them. Here the CDR3 DNA reads TGTGCCTTGGGTGCCCTTCAGGCTGAAGCTTTCTTT. As protein: CALGALQAEAFF.

The chain joins TRBV7-2 to TRBJ1-3, with D possibly TRBD1 on 5 matching bases. This CDR3 comprises 16 residues. CDR1 is SGHTA, CDR2 FQGNSA, per germline. Trimming removed 5 bases from V and 0 bases from J, with 14 bases in between. DNA for the CDR3: TGTGCCAGCAGCCCACTTTACAGGAGCTCTGGAAACACCATATATTTT. Protein sequence: CASSPLYRSSGNTIYF.

In its sample, this clone was seen a few times. The CDR3 reads CASSLALSGGNEQFF. The CDR3 nucleotides read TGTGCCAGCAGCTTGGCCCTATCGGGGGGGAATGAGCAGTTCTTC. The chain joins TRBV5-6 to TRBJ2-1, with TRBD2 matching 8 bases. V lost 0 bases to trimming and J lost 7 bases; unmatched junction nucleotides: 6. The CDR3 extends over 15 amino acids. In germline, CDR1 is SGHDT, CDR2 YYEEEE.

The rearrangement links TRBV2 to TRBJ1-4, with D possibly being TRBD1 (6 bases). This CDR3 is built from 16 residues. Germline V gene sequence: CDR1 SNHLY, CDR2 FYNNEI. Trimming removed 1 base from V and 2 bases from J, with 11 bases in between. In DNA, the CDR3 is TGTGCCAGCAGTGAAGAGGGGGGGAGGACTAATGAAAAACTGTTTTTT. It yields the protein CASSEEGGRTNEKLFF. Complete variable domain (other parts from reference TRBV2 and TRBJ1-4): EPEVTQTPSHQVTQMGQEVILRCVPISNHLYFYWYRQILGQKVEFLVSFYNNEISEKSEIFDDQFSVERPDGSNFTLKIRSTKLEDSAMYFCASSEEGGRTNEKLFFGSGTQLSVL.

The rearrangement uses TRBV28 and TRBJ1-3; 7 nucleotides line up with TRBD1. Trimming cost V 5 bases and J 0 bases; bases outside gene matches: 7. This CDR3 is 16 amino acids long. Germline V CDR1 and CDR2: MDHEN, SYDVKM. DNA of the CDR3: TGTGCCAGCAGTCCCGGGACAGCCATCTCTGGAAACACCATATATTTT. This codes for CASSPGTAISGNTIYF.

The rearrangement joins TRBV5-1 to TRBJ1-1; TRBD1 matches at 8 bases. There are 15 residues in the CDR3. The ends lost 4 bases at V and 1 base at J; junction bases unmatched: 6. Germline-derived CDR1 and CDR2 are SGHRS and YFSETQ. CDR3 loop: CASSQGQASNTEAFF. The CDR3 nucleotides are TGCGCCAGCAGCCAGGGACAGGCATCGAACACTGAAGCTTTCTTT.

This chain joins TRBV4-3 and TRBJ1-3, with D perhaps TRBD1 (6 bases). The CDR3 has 15 residues. V lost 2 bases and J 0 bases, leaving 8 bases between the germline ends. From germline, CDR1 is LGHNA and CDR2 YSLEER. The CDR3 here is CASSQWDTSGNTIYF. The CDR3 nucleotides read TGCGCCAGCAGCCAATGGGACACCTCTGGAAACACCATATATTTT.

The V call is TRBV19, the J call TRBJ1-6; D is unclear. This CDR3 contains 15 residues. V lost 1 base, J lost 4 bases, and 8 bases lay in between. Germline-derived CDR1 and CDR2 are LNHDA and SQIVND (reference sequence). CDR3 amino acids: CASSIVSAYNSPLHF. DNA of the CDR3: TGTGCCAGTAGTATAGTTTCAGCGTATAATTCACCCCTCCACTTT.

The chain combines TRBV30 with TRBJ1-5, with D hard to call. This CDR3 is built from 17 residues. Trimming stripped 0 bases from V and 0 bases from J, with 15 bases between. Germline V gene sequence: CDR1 GTSNPN, CDR2 SVGIG (reference sequence). CDR3 in DNA: TGTGCCTGGAGTGTAGGTGCGGTTTTAATTAGCAATCAGCCCCAGCATTTT. Its protein is CAWSVGAVLISNQPQHF.

In this sample, this clone turned up a few times. The chain joins TRBV27 to TRBJ1-2; D not resolved. V lost 5 bases and J 6 bases, leaving 19 bases between the germline ends. CDR1 is MNHEY, CDR2 SMNVEV, per germline (reference sequence). The CDR3 length is 15 residues. CDR3 nucleotides: TGTGCCAGCAGTCCACCCCACCGTGGAGGGAATGGCTACACCTTC. Encoded protein: CASSPPHRGGNGYTF.

The V gene is TRBV19, the J gene TRBJ1-6; a possible D gene is TRBD1 (5 bases). The CDR3 is 14 amino acids. Germline loops: CDR1 LNHDA, CDR2 SQIVND (reference sequence). Trimming pared 7 bases from V and 1 base from J, leaving 8 bases between. The CDR3 sequence is CASKTDSYNSPLHF. The DNA for the CDR3 is TGTGCCAGTAAGACAGATTCCTATAATTCACCCCTCCACTTT.